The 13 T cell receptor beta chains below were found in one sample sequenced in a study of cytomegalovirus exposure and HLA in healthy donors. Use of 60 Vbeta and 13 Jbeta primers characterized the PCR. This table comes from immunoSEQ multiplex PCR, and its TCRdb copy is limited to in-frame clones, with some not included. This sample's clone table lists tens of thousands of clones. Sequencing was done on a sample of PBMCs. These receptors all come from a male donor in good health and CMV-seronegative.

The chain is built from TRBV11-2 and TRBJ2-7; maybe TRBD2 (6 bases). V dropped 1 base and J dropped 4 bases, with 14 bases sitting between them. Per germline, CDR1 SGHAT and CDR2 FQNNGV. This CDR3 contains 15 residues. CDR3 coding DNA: TGTGCCAGCAGCTTAGGGCAGGGTGGGGGGTACGAGCAGTACTTC. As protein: CASSLGQGGGYEQYF.

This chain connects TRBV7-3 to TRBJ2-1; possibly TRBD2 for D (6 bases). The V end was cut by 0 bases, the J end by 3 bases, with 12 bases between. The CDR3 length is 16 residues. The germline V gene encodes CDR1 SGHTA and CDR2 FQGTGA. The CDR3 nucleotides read TGTGCCAGCAGCTTAACGGGTAGCGGTTACTACAATGAGCAGTTCTTC. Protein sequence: CASSLTGSGYYNEQFF.

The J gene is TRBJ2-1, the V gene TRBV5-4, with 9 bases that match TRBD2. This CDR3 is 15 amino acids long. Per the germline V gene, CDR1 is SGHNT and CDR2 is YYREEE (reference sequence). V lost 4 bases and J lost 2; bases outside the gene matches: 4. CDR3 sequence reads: CASSQVAGAYNEQFF. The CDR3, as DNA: TGTGCCAGCAGCCAAGTAGCGGGAGCCTACAATGAGCAGTTCTTC.

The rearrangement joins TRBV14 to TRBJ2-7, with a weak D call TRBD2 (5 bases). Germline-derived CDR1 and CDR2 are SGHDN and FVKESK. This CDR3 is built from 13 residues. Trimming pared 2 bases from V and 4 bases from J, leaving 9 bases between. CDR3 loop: CASSQSGSYEQYF. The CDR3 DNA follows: TGTGCCAGCAGCCAATCGGGATCGTACGAGCAGTACTTC.

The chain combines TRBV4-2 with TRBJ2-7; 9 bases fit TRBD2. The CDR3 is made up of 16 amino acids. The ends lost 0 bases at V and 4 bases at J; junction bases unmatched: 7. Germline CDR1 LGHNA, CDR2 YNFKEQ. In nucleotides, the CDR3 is TGTGCCAGCAGCCAAGACTCCGGGACTAGCTCGTACGAGCAGTACTTC. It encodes CASSQDSGTSSYEQYF.

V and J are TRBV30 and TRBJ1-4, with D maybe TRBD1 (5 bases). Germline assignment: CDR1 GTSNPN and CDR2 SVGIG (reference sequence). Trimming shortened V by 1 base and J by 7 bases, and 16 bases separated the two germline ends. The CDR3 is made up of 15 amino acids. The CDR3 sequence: CAWSGSGGGAEKLFF. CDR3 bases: TGTGCCTGGAGTGGAAGCGGCGGCGGGGCTGAAAAACTGTTTTTT.

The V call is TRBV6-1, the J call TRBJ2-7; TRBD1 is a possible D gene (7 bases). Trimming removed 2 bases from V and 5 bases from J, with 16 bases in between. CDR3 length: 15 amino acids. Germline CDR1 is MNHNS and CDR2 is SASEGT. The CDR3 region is CASSERKTGRNEQYF. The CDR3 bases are TGTGCCAGCAGTGAAAGGAAGACAGGGAGGAACGAGCAGTACTTC.

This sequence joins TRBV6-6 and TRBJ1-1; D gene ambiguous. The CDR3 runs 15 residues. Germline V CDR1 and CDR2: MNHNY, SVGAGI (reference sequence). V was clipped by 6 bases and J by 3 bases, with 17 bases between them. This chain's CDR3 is CASRPGGRGYTEAFF. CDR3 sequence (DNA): TGTGCCAGCAGGCCGGGAGGGCGGGGATACACTGAAGCTTTCTTT.

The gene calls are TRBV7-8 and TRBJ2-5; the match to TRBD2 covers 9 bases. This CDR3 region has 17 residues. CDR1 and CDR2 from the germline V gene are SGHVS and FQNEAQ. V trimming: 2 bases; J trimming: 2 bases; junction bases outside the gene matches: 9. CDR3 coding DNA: TGTGCCAGCAGCTTACCCCGAAGACTAGCGGTACAAGAGACCCAGTACTTC. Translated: CASSLPRRLAVQETQYF. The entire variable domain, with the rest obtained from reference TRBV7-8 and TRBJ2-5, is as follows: GAGVSQSPRYKVAKRGQDVALRCDPISGHVSLFWYQQALGQGPEFLTYFQNEAQLDKSGLPSDRFFAERPEGSVSTLKIQRTQQEDSAVYLCASSLPRRLAVQETQYFGPGTRLLVL.

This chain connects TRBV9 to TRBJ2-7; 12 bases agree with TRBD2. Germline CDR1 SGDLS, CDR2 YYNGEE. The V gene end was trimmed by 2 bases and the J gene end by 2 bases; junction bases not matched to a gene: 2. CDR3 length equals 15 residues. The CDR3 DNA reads TGTGCCAGCAGCGTGGGACTAGCGGGCACCTACGAGCAGTACTTC. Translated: CASSVGLAGTYEQYF. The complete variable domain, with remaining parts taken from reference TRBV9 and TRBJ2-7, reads DSGVTQTPKHLITATGQRVTLRCSPRSGDLSVYWYQQSLDQGLQFLIQYYNGEERAKGNILERFSAQQFPDLHSELNLSSLELGDSALYFCASSVGLAGTYEQYFGPGTRLTVT.

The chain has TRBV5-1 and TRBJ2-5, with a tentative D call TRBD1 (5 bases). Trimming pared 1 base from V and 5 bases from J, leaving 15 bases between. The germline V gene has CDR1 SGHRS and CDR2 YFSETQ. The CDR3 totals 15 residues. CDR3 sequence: CASSLRDRGRETQYF. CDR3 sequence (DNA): TGCGCCAGCAGCTTGAGAGATAGGGGCCGTGAGACCCAGTACTTC.

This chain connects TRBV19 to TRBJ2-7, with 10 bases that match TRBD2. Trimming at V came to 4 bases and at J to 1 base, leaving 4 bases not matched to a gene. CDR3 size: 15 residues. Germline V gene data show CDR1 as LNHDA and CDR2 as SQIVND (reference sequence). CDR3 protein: CASSSETSGSYEQYF. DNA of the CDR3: TGTGCCAGTAGTAGCGAGACTAGCGGGTCCTACGAGCAGTACTTC.

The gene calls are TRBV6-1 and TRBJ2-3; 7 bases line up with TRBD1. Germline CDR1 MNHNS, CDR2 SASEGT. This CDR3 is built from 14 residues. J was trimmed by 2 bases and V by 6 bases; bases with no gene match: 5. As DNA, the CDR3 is TGTGCCAGCAGAGACAGGGTTTACACAGATACGCAGTATTTT. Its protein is CASRDRVYTDTQYF.